This T cell receptor (beta chain) came from a study of CD8+CD57+ T cells in acquired aplastic anemia. Study context: On average, sorted CD4+ and CD8+ cells gave 3 to 3.5 ug of DNA.

This clonotype has only a few counts. TCR beta VDJ and CDR3 profiling used genomic DNA as template. Each CDR3 protein gets one entry after TCRdb re-called the reads with MiXCR. This sample has under 200,000 distinct CDR3 sequences, with roughly 48% found just once. V was clipped by 3 bases and J by 1 base, with 4 bases between them. CDR1 is ENHRY and CDR2 is SYGVKD in the germline V gene. CDR3 length equals 12 residues. By flow cytometry, patients selected for sequencing had shown an expansion of CD8+CD57+ cells. This clonotype was obtained from a human donor with aplastic anemia. J is TRBJ2-7 and V is TRBV10-3; D not resolved. The sample comprised sorted CD4+, CD8+, or CD8+CD57+ T cells (not recorded which) from PBMCs. CDR3: CAISDSSYEQYF. CDR3 nucleotide sequence: TGTGCCATCAGTGACAGTTCCTACGAGCAGTACTTC.